This T cell receptor (beta chain) was captured in a study of T cell responses to AZD1222 COVID-19 vaccine. TCRdb's table, derived via immunoSEQ multiplex PCR, lists solely in-frame clones and lacks some. The repertoire includes some 130,000 clones, 88% of them detected once, and 7.5% to 8% sits in the top ten. CDR3 size: 11 residues. Germline loops: CDR1 MDHEN, CDR2 SYDVKM. With 11 bases clipped from V and 6 bases from J, the junction kept 6 bases outside the gene matches. The receptor was derived from an adult in good health. Source: peripheral blood, taken on day 0 of AZD1222 vaccination. The chain joins TRBV28 to TRBJ2-7, with 8 bases matching TRBD2. DNA of the CDR3: TGTGCCGGCCAGCGGGGGTCCGAGCAGTACTTC. Amino acids: CAGQRGSEQYF.